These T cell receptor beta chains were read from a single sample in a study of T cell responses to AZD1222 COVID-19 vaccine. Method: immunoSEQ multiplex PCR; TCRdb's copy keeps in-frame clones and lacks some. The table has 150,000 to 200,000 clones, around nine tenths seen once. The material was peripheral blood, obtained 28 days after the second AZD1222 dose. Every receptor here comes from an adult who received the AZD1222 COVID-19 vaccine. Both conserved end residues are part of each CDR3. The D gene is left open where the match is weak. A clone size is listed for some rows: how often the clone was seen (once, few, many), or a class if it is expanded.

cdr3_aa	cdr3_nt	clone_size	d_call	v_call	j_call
CASSVGTGAGNTIYF	TGTGCCAGCAGCGTCGGGACAGGCGCTGGAAACACCATATATTTT	-	TRBD1	TRBV13	TRBJ1-3
CASRLEPGGGYTF	TGCGCCAGCAGGTTGGAACCGGGGGGAGGCTACACCTTC	-	-	TRBV5-1	TRBJ1-2
CASSLSGSTDTQYF	TGTGCCAGCAGTTTATCAGGGAGCACAGATACGCAGTATTTT	-	-	TRBV27	TRBJ2-3
CASIQGTLANTEAFF	TGTGCCAGTATCCAAGGGACACTAGCGAACACTGAAGCTTTCTTT	-	-	TRBV19	TRBJ1-1
CASTTGSYEQYF	TGTGCCAGCACCACAGGCTCCTACGAGCAGTACTTC	once	-	TRBV6-1	TRBJ2-7
CASSVTLGRTDTQYF	TGTGCCAGCAGCGTCACACTGGGTCGGACAGATACGCAGTATTTT	-	-	TRBV21-1	TRBJ2-3
CASGTGVETQYF	TGTGCCAGCGGCACAGGGGTGGAGACCCAGTACTTC	-	TRBD1	TRBV27	TRBJ2-5
CAPGFVGQGADASNQPQHF	TGTGCCCCCGGGTTCGTGGGACAGGGGGCCGACGCTAGCAATCAGCCCCAGCATTTT	-	TRBD1	TRBV27	TRBJ1-5
CASSTIAGGSYNEQFF	TGTGCCAGCAGCACCATAGCGGGAGGCTCCTACAATGAGCAGTTCTTC	once	TRBD2	TRBV9	TRBJ2-1
CASSPGGQGMVSGANVLTF	TGTGCCAGTAGTCCCGGGGGACAGGGGATGGTTTCTGGGGCCAACGTCCTGACTTTC	-	TRBD1	TRBV19	TRBJ2-6
CASSLAALTTPQHF	TGTGCCAGCAGCTTGGCGGCCTTAACTACGCCCCAGCATTTT	-	-	TRBV5-5	TRBJ1-5
CASSGGLNNEQFF	TGTGCCAGCAGCGGGGGCCTTAACAATGAGCAGTTCTTC	-	-	TRBV4-2	TRBJ2-1
CASSLGALPEQYF	TGTGCCAGCAGTTTGGGGGCGCTTCCCGAGCAGTACTTC	-	-	TRBV12-3/TRBV12-4	TRBJ2-7
CASSDGPTETQYF	TGTGCCAGCAGTGACGGACCGACGGAGACCCAGTACTTC	-	-	TRBV5-4	TRBJ2-5
CASSFLPGQRNEKLFF	TGTGCCAGTAGTTTCCTTCCGGGACAGCGAAATGAAAAACTGTTTTTT	once	TRBD1	TRBV19	TRBJ1-4
CASSPAGYRFSPLHF	TGTGCCAGCAGCCCCGCAGGGTATAGGTTTTCACCCCTCCACTTT	-	-	TRBV28	TRBJ1-6
CASSQAKQGYTF	TGTGCCAGCAGCCAAGCCAAACAGGGCTACACCTTC	-	-	TRBV3-1/TRBV3-2	TRBJ1-2
CASSFPRTAKFATNTEAFF	TGTGCCAGCAGTTTCCCTAGGACCGCCAAATTCGCAACCAACACTGAAGCTTTCTTT	-	-	TRBV28	TRBJ1-1
CSVASWGGSGDTQYF	TGCAGCGTCGCTTCGTGGGGGGGGAGCGGAGATACGCAGTATTTT	once	TRBD2	TRBV29-1	TRBJ2-3
CASMRVTGSTDTQYF	TGTGCCAGCATGAGGGTCACAGGGTCGACAGATACGCAGTATTTT	-	-	TRBV27	TRBJ2-3
CASSLVVLQGGMNTEAFF	TGTGCCAGCAGCTTAGTCGTCTTGCAGGGAGGGATGAACACTGAAGCTTTCTTT	-	-	TRBV13	TRBJ1-1
CASSPAGQVNTGELFF	TGTGCCAGCAGCCCCGCCGGACAGGTGAACACCGGGGAGCTGTTTTTT	-	TRBD1	TRBV5-6	TRBJ2-2
CASSEIYGQGPYEQYF	TGTGCCAGCAGTGAAATCTATGGACAGGGACCCTACGAGCAGTACTTC	-	TRBD1	TRBV6-1	TRBJ2-7
CASSLRTSGGGYNEQFF	TGTGCCAGCAGCCTTCGGACTAGCGGGGGGGGTTACAATGAGCAGTTCTTC	-	TRBD2	TRBV7-8	TRBJ2-1
CASSQRGADGELFF	TGTGCCAGCAGCCAAAGGGGTGCGGACGGGGAGCTGTTTTTT	-	-	TRBV4-2	TRBJ2-2